This T cell receptor beta chain emerged from a study of T cell clonality in common variable immunodeficiency. Study observations and caveats: Repertoire-complication correlations in CVID were limited by patient heterogeneity.

This clone was found many times. Its antigen is still unknown. Read coverage stops 3 residues before the CDR3 terminus; the germline J gene supplies the remainder. Data came from immunoSEQ multiplex PCR; TCRdb stores just in-frame clones and leaves some out. The record shows under 35,000 clones for this sample, with no singletons present. Germline CDR1 reads SGHRS; CDR2 reads YFSETQ. The V end lost 4 bases, the J end lost 7 bases, and 18 bases lay between the germline ends. The CDR3 consists of 16 residues. J is TRBJ1-6 and V is TRBV5-1; D possibly corresponds to TRBD1 (6 bases). Sequencing used peripheral blood mononuclear cells. This receptor was taken from a person aged 18-69 years in good health. The CDR3 bases that were read are TGCGCCAGCAGCCTGGACCTTGTCCAGGGGAATTCACCC. Its translation is CASSLDLVQGNSP. The whole CDR3 sequence is CASSLDLVQGNSPLHF.